One sample yielded the 12 T cell receptor beta chains listed below, sequenced in a study of Graves' ophthalmopathy and Graves' hyperthyroidism. Amplification from RNA transcripts yielded the TCR beta CDR3 regions. RT-PCR was first run with HTBI primers, then multiplex PCR in a second round. One entry per CDR3 protein, called by TCRdb with MiXCR from the multiplex PCR reads. The sample has around 590,000 distinct CDR3 sequences, under 45% seen once. Material: peripheral blood or thyroid tissue (not recorded which). The receptors originated from an adult man with Graves' hyperthyroidism.

CDR3: CASGLIGGANEKLFF. Written as DNA, the CDR3 is TGTGCTAGCGGCTTAATCGGGGGTGCTAATGAAAAACTGTTTTTT. The chain combines TRBV7-7 with TRBJ1-4, with D possibly matching TRBD1 (5 bases). CDR3 length: 15 amino acids. Germline CDR1 and CDR2: SSHAT and FNYEAQ (reference sequence).

There are a few counts of this clonotype. The chain links TRBV7-2 to TRBJ2-3; 9 nucleotides line up with TRBD2. Germline CDR1 is SGHTA and CDR2 is FQGNSA. This CDR3 has 16 residues. V lost 0 bases and J lost 1; bases outside the gene matches: 2. The CDR3 DNA sequence: TGTGCCAGCAGCTTAGCACGCGGGGGGGGCACAGATACGCAGTATTTT. Protein sequence: CASSLARGGGTDTQYF.

The rearrangement uses TRBV28 and TRBJ1-1; no clear D gene. The CDR3 sequence is 12 residues long. Germline CDR1 and CDR2: MDHEN and SYDVKM. With 7 bases removed from V and 5 bases from J, the gap between germline ends came to 11 bases. In nucleotides, the CDR3 is TGTGCCAGCACGGAGGGAGATACTGAAGCTTTCTTT. Translated, it gives CASTEGDTEAFF.

The gene calls are TRBV2 and TRBJ2-7; 9 bases agree with TRBD1. J gave up 2 bases and V 6 bases, and 14 bases lay outside the gene matches. The CDR3 consists of 17 residues. Germline V gene lookup returns CDR1 SNHLY and CDR2 FYNNEI. In DNA, the CDR3 is TGTGCCAGCAGCCTTAGGATGTGGACAGGGGCCCCCTACGAGCAGTACTTC. This encodes CASSLRMWTGAPYEQYF.

This clonotype occurred many times. The V gene is TRBV6-9, the J gene TRBJ1-1, with 7 positions matching TRBD1. Germline V gives CDR1 MNHGY, CDR2 SVAAGI. J lost 6 bases, V lost 6 bases, and 4 bases had no gene match. The CDR3 contains 12 residues. The CDR3 sequence: CASRRQGSEAFF. CDR3 in DNA: TGTGCCAGCAGGCGACAGGGATCTGAAGCTTTCTTT.

This clonotype showed up many times. CDR3 loop: CAISEGQSYNSPLHF. CDR3 bases: TGTGCCATCAGTGAAGGGCAGTCCTATAATTCACCCCTCCACTTT. This chain connects TRBV10-3 to TRBJ1-6; D is ambiguous. Trimming shortened V by 3 bases and J by 1 base, and 7 bases separated the two germline ends. CDR3 length equals 15 residues. CDR1 and CDR2 (germline): ENHRY, SYGVKD.

V usage is TRBV25-1 and J usage is TRBJ2-1; 8 bases are shared with TRBD2. The trim removed 5 bases at V and 2 bases at J, leaving 2 bases unmatched. Germline CDR1 is MGHDK and CDR2 is SYGVNS. The CDR3 runs to 14 residues. The CDR3 sequence is CASSLAGTYNEQFF. The DNA for the CDR3 is TGTGCCAGCAGTTTAGCGGGAACCTACAATGAGCAGTTCTTC.

Of note for this clonotype: A much bigger clone sits one base away, suggesting this may be a read error. V usage is TRBV2 and J usage is TRBJ1-2, with unresolved D. Germline V lookup: CDR1 SNHLY, CDR2 FYNNEI. The CDR3 length is 13 residues. CDR3 protein: CASKESSNYGYTF. In DNA form, the CDR3 reads TGCGCCAGCAAGGAGTCCTCGAACTATGGCTACACCTTC.

At least ten counts were recorded for this clonotype. The chain uses TRBV12-3 or TRBV12-4 and TRBJ1-1; the D is unclear. Trimming left V 7 bases short and J 0 bases short, with 9 bases between. The CDR3 loop spans 13 amino acids. The DNA for the CDR3 is TGTGCCAGCACTGAAAATATGAACACTGAAGCTTTCTTT. Encoded protein: CASTENMNTEAFF.

This clonotype was detected ten times or more. The V and J genes are TRBV29-1 and TRBJ2-7; the D gene is possibly TRBD2 (5 bases). The CDR3 extends over 12 amino acids. Germline V gene data show CDR1 as SQVTM and CDR2 as ANQGSEA. Trimming pared 1 base from V and 3 bases from J, leaving 7 bases between. CDR3 sequence: CSVEGEGYEQYF. The CDR3, as DNA: TGCAGCGTTGAAGGAGAGGGCTACGAGCAGTACTTC.

This chain uses TRBV4-1 with TRBJ2-5, with TRBD2 matching 13 bases. The CDR3 is 17 amino acids. Germline loops: CDR1 MGHRA, CDR2 YSYEKL. Trimming at V came to 4 bases and at J to 5 bases, leaving 10 bases not matched to a gene. CDR3 coding DNA: TGCGCCAGCAGCCCGAGGGGACTAGCGGGAACGGGGGAGACCCAGTACTTC. Protein product: CASSPRGLAGTGETQYF.

The chain combines TRBV12-3 or TRBV12-4 with TRBJ2-3; D may match TRBD1 or TRBD2 (5 bases each). The CDR3 extends over 16 amino acids. V was trimmed by 6 bases and J by 0 bases, leaving 16 bases between them. The CDR3 loop reads CASSQLGTASTDTQYF. CDR3 sequence (DNA): TGTGCCAGCAGCCAACTCGGGACGGCTAGCACAGATACGCAGTATTTT.